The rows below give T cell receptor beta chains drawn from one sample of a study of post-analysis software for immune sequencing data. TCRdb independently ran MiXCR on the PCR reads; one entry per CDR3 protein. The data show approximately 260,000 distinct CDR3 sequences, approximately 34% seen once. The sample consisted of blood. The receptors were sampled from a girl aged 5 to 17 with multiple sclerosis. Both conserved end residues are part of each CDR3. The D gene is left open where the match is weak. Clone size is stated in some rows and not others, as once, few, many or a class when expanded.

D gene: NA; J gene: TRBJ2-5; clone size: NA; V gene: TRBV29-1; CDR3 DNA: TGCAGCGTGGCCCGAGGGGCGGGCGAGACCCAGTACTTC; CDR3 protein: CSVARGAGETQYF
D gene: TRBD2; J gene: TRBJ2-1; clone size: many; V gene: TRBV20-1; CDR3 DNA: TGCAGTGCTAGAGATCCCACCTCTAGCGGGAGAACTTGGAATGAGCAGTTCTTC; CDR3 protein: CSARDPTSSGRTWNEQFF
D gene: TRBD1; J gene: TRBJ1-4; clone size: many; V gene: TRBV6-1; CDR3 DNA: TGTGCCAGCGACAGGGCACGTAATGAAAAACTGTTTTTT; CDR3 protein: CASDRARNEKLFF
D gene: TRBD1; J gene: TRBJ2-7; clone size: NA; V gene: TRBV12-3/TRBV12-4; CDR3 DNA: TGTGCCAGCAACTACGGGACAGGGCGGAACGAGCAGTACTTC; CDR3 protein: CASNYGTGRNEQYF
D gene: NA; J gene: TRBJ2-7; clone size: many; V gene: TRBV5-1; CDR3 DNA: TGCGCCAGCACGGGTGGAGTGCAGTACTTC; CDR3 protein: CASTGGVQYF
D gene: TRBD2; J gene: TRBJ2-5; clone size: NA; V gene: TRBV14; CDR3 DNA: TGTGCCAGCAGCCAAGGGAGCGGGAGTTGGGGCGTCGATGAGCAGTACTTC; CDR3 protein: CASSQGSGSWGVDEQYF
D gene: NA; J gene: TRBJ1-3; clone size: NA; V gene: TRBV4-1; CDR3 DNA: TGCGCCAGCAGCCAAGAAGGGGGGCCAACTGGAAACACCATATATTTT; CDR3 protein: CASSQEGGPTGNTIYF
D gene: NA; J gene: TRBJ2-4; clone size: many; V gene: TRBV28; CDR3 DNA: TGTGCCAGCAGTTCGCTCGTCCCTCCCCCGTACTTC; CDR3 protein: CASSSLVPPPYF
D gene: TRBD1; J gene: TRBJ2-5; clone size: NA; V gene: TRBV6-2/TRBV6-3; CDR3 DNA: TGTGCCAGCAGGTCCCTCCCGGGACAGGACCAAGAGACCCAGTACTTC; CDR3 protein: CASRSLPGQDQETQYF
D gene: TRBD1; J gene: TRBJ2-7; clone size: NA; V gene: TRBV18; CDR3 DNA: TGTGCCAGCTCATACAGGGGGGACGAGCACTACTTC; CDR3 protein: CASSYRGDEHYF
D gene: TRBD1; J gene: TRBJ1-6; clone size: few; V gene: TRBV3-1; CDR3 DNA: TGTGCCAGCAGCCCCACAGGGGCCGGGTCACCCCCCCACTTT; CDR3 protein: CASSPTGAGSPPHF
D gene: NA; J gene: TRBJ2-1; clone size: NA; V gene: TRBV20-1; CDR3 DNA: TGCAGTGCTAGAGCCCTTGGGTGGAAATACAATGAGCAGTTCTTC; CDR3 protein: CSARALGWKYNEQFF
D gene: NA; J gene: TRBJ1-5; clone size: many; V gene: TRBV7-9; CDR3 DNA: TGTGCCAGCAGCCTCGGAAGTCTTGATCCGCCCCAGCATTTT; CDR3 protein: CASSLGSLDPPQHF
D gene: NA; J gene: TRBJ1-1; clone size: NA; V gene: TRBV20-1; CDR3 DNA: TGCAGTGCTGGATCTACAGGGAGAGGCGACACTGAAGCTTTCTTT; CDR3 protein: CSAGSTGRGDTEAFF
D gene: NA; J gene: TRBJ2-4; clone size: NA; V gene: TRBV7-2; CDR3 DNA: TGTGCCAGCAGCTCGAGGGGGAGCGGAAACATTCAGTACTTC; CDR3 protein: CASSSRGSGNIQYF
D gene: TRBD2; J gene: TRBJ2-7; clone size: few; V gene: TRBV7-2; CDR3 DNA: TGTGCCAGCAGCTTGGAGGGACTAGCGGGAGTCCACGAGCAGTACTTC; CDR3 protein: CASSLEGLAGVHEQYF
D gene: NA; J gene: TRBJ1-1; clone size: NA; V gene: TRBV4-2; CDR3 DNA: TGTGCCAGCAGCCAAGTGAGTCGGTTGAACACTGAAGCTTTCTTT; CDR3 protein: CASSQVSRLNTEAFF
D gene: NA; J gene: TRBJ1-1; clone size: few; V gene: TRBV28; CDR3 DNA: TGTGCCAGCAGTTTCGACCGGGTGACCCCCCCCGTAGCTTTCTTT; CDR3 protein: CASSFDRVTPPVAFF
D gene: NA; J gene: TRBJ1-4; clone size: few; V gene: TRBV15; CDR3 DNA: TGTGCCACCAACCGGGCAGGGCGGGGTGAAAAACTGTTTTTT; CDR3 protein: CATNRAGRGEKLFF
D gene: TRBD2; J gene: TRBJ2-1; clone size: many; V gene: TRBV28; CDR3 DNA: TGTGCCAGCAGTTTTGGCGGGGGGGCAGAAAATGAGCAGTTCTTC; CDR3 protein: CASSFGGGAENEQFF
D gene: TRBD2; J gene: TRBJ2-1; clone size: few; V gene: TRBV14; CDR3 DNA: TGTGCCAGCAGCCTAGCTGGGAGGGGTGAGCAGTTCTTC; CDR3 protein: CASSLAGRGEQFF
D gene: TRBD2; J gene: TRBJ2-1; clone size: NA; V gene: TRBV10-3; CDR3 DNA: TGTGCCATCAGTCCCCTCATAGCGGGAGTTTACAATGAGCAGTTCTTC; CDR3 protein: CAISPLIAGVYNEQFF
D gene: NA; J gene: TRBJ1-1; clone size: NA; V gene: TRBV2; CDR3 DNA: TGTGCCAGCAGTGAGGGATACGTGAACACTGAAGCTTTCTTT; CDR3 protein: CASSEGYVNTEAFF
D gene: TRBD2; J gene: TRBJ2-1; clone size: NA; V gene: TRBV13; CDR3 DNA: TGTGCCAGCAGCGGAGGCGGCCTAGCGGCCTACAATGAGCAGTTCTTC; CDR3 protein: CASSGGGLAAYNEQFF
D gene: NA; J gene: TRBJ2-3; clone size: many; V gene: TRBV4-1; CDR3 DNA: TGCGCCAGCAGCCAAGTTCTGCAGACAGATACGCAGTATTTT; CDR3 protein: CASSQVLQTDTQYF
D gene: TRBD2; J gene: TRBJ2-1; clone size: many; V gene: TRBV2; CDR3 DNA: TGTGCCAGCAGGACGGGGGGGGCAGGGAATTCCAATGAGCAGTTCTTC; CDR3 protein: CASRTGGAGNSNEQFF
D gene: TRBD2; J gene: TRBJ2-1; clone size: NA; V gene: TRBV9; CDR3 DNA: TGTGCCAGCAGCGTAGTTCCCCGCGGGAGGGCCGATGGGCAGTTCTTC; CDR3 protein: CASSVVPRGRADGQFF
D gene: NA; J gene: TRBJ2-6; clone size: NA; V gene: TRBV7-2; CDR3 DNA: TGTGCCAGCAGTAGGAGAAGTGGGGCCAACGTCCTGACTTTC; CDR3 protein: CASSRRSGANVLTF
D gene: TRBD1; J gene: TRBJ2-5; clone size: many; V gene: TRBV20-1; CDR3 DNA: TGCAGTGCTGCTCGGGACAGGGATAGAGAGACCCAGTACTTC; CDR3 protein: CSAARDRDRETQYF
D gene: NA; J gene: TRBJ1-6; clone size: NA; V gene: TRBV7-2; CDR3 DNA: TGTGCCAGCAGCTTATCCTCCAGGGAGAATTCACCCCCCCACTTT; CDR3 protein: CASSLSSRENSPPHF
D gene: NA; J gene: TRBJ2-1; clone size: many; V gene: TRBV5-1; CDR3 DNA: TGCGCCAGCAGCTTGGGAGGCGGGGATATCAATGAGCAGTTCTTC; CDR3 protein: CASSLGGGDINEQFF
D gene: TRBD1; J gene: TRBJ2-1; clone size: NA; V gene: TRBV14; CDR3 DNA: TGTGCCAGCAGCCAAACCGGGACAGGGCGCTACAATGAGCAGTTCTTC; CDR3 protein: CASSQTGTGRYNEQFF
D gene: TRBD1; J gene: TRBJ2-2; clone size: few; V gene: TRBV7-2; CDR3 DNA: TGTGCCAGCACCTTTGGGGACAGGAACACCGGGGAGCTGTTTTTT; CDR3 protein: CASTFGDRNTGELFF
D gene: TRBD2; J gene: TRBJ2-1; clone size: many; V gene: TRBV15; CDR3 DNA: TGTGCCACCAGCGGTCAAGGACTAGCGGCCTACAATGAGCAGTTCTTC; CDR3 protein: CATSGQGLAAYNEQFF
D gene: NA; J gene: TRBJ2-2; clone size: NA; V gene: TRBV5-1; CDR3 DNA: TGCGCCAGCACGAACACCGGGGAGCTGTTTTTT; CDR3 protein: CASTNTGELFF
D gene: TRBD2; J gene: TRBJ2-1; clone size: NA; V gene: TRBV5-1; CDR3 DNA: TGCGCCAGCAGCTGGAGACTAGCCATGGAGACCCAGTTCTTC; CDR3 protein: CASSWRLAMETQFF
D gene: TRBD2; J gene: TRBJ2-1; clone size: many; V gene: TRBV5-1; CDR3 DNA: TGCGCCAGCAGGTTGGCGGGAGGGGCCTACAATGAGCAGTTCTTC; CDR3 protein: CASRLAGGAYNEQFF
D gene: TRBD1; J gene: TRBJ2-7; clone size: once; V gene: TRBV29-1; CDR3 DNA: TGCAGCGTGGCCGGGACAGCGAGCTCCTACGAGCAGTACTTC; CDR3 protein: CSVAGTASSYEQYF
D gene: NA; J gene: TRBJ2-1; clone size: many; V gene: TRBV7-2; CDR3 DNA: TGTGCCAGCAGCTTGGCGTACAATGAGCAGTTCTTC; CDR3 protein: CASSLAYNEQFF
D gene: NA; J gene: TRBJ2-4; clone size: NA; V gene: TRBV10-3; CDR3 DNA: TGTGCCATCAGTAAGACAGGTCCCGACCTAGCCAAAAACATTCAGTACTTC; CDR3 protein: CAISKTGPDLAKNIQYF
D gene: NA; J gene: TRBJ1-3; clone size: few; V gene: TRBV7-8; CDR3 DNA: TGTGCCAGCAGCTACCAGTCAGCCAGGACCATATATTTT; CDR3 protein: CASSYQSARTIYF
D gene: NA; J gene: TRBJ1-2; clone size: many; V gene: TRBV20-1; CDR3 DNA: TGCAGTCTCAATTGCTACACCTTC; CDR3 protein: CSLNCYTF
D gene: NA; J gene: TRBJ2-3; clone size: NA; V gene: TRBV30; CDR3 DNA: TGTGCCTGGAATCCCGGGACCCAGAGCACAGATACGCAGTATTTT; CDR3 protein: CAWNPGTQSTDTQYF
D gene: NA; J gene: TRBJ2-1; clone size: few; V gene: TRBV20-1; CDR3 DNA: TGCAGTGCTAGAGGACCGGTGAATGAGCAGTTCTTC; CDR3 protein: CSARGPVNEQFF
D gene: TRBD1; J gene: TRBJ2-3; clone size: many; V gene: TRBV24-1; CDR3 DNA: TGTGCCACCAGTGACATCGGACAGGGGGCGACAGATACGCAGTATTTT; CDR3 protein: CATSDIGQGATDTQYF
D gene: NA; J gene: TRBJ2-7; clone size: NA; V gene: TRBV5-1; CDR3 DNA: TGCGTCAGCAGCCCGGGTGGGGGGCCCTACAATGAGCAGTACTTC; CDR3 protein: CVSSPGGGPYNEQYF
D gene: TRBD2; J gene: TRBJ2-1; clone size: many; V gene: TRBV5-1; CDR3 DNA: TGCGCCAGCAGCCACAGGACAGGCACCGGGACTAGCGGGAGTACCCATGAGCAGTTCTTC; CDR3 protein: CASSHRTGTGTSGSTHEQFF